These 28 T cell receptor beta chains originate from one sample sequenced in a study of Ad26.COV2.S vaccination and SARS-CoV-2 variants. Clones were sequenced by immunoSEQ multiplex PCR, and TCRdb holds only the in-frame ones, with some missing. The table records 360,000 or so clones, about nine tenths of them present only once. Treatment meaning: around 19 received Ad26.COV2.S at low or high dose, single or two shots; 5 received placebo; per-sample allocation not given. Sampling was done on day 63 after the first vaccine or placebo injection. The specimen comprised peripheral blood, sampled in a trial of Ad26.COV2.S vaccine versus placebo. All receptors derive from a person between 18 and 65 years old who received the Ad26.COV2.S COVID-19 vaccine or a placebo.

The chain joins TRBV11-2 to TRBJ2-7; 7 nucleotides agree with TRBD1. In germline, CDR1 is SGHAT, CDR2 FQNNGV. J was trimmed by 2 bases and V by 2 bases; bases with no gene match: 3. This CDR3 has 14 amino acids. In DNA form, the CDR3 reads TGTGCCAGCAGCTTAACCGGGACAGCCTACGAGCAGTACTTC. It codes for CASSLTGTAYEQYF.

The V and J genes are TRBV27 and TRBJ1-1; 8 bases line up with TRBD1. Trimming at V came to 6 bases and at J to 3 bases, leaving 6 bases not matched to a gene. This CDR3 has 14 amino acids. Per germline, CDR1 MNHEY and CDR2 SMNVEV (reference sequence). For the CDR3, the DNA is TGTGCCAGCAGGCCCGGGACAGGACACACTGAAGCTTTCTTT. Its protein is CASRPGTGHTEAFF.

The chain couples TRBV27 to TRBJ2-7, with D perhaps given as TRBD1 or TRBD2 (5 bases each). The CDR3 sequence is 14 residues long. Germline-derived CDR1 and CDR2 are MNHEY and SMNVEV (reference sequence). V was pared by 2 bases and J by 3 bases, with 11 bases between. DNA of the CDR3: TGTGCCAGCAGTTTAGGGGGATTAGTCTACGAGCAGTACTTC. Amino acids: CASSLGGLVYEQYF.

The rearrangement joins TRBV7-9 to TRBJ2-5, with a possible D match to TRBD1 (5 bases). Trimming stripped 5 bases from V and 5 bases from J, with 12 bases between. Germline V gene sequence: CDR1 SEHNR, CDR2 FQNEAQ (reference sequence). The CDR3 runs to 13 residues. The CDR3, as DNA: TGTGCCAGCAGCCTAGGGGTGGTTGAGACCCAGTACTTC. This sequence encodes CASSLGVVETQYF.

J is TRBJ2-1 and V is TRBV18, with D maybe TRBD1 (5 bases). V was pared by 0 bases and J by 1 base, with 10 bases between. Germline loops: CDR1 KGHSH, CDR2 LQKENI. CDR3 length: 16 amino acids. The CDR3, as DNA: TGTGCCAGCTCACCACCTGGGGCAGGATCCTACAATGAGCAGTTCTTC. This translates into CASSPPGAGSYNEQFF.

The V and J genes are TRBV30 and TRBJ1-2; D is perhaps TRBD1 (6 bases). This CDR3 spans 13 amino acids. From germline, CDR1 is GTSNPN and CDR2 SVGIG (reference sequence). V lost 5 bases, J lost 7 bases, and 17 bases lay in between. The CDR3 here is CAWGDTLIGGYTF. CDR3 in DNA: TGTGCCTGGGGGGACACGCTTATTGGTGGCTACACCTTC.

The chain couples TRBV6-5 to TRBJ1-5; no clear D. This CDR3 comprises 14 residues. Germline assignment: CDR1 MNHEY and CDR2 SVGAGI. V was cut by 0 bases and J by 5 bases, with 8 bases left in between. In DNA form, the CDR3 reads TGTGCCAGCAGTTACTCTAGGGATTATCAGCCCCAGCATTTT. Translating gives CASSYSRDYQPQHF.

The CDR3 spells CASSYLGQDYNEQFF. CDR3 nucleotide sequence: TGTGCCAGCAGTTATTTGGGACAGGATTACAATGAGCAGTTCTTC. This chain uses TRBV6-5 with TRBJ2-1; 8 positions match TRBD1. CDR1 is MNHEY and CDR2 is SVGAGI in the germline V gene. V was clipped by 3 bases and J by 4 bases; unmatched bases: 5. The CDR3 loop spans 15 amino acids.

This clone came up a few times. The V and J genes are TRBV5-4 and TRBJ2-7, with D uncertain. The CDR3 runs to 12 residues. The germline V and J ends were trimmed by 1 base and 5 bases, with 7 bases remaining between them. The germline V gene has CDR1 SGHNT and CDR2 YYREEE (reference sequence). The CDR3 sequence: CASSLIADEQYF. As DNA, the CDR3 is TGTGCCAGCAGCTTGATTGCGGACGAGCAGTACTTC.

The chain employs TRBV19 and TRBJ2-2; possibly TRBD1 for D (5 bases). In germline, CDR1 is LNHDA, CDR2 SQIVND (reference sequence). The V gene lost 5 bases and the J gene lost 6 bases, with 13 bases spanning the gap. CDR3 length: 14 amino acids. In DNA form, the CDR3 reads TGTGCCAGTAGTCCGGTCAGGGTAGCCGGGGAGCTGTTTTTT. This gives the protein CASSPVRVAGELFF.

The chain recombines TRBV6-6 with TRBJ1-1; a possible D gene is TRBD1 (5 bases). This CDR3 spans 12 amino acids. Germline CDR1 and CDR2: MNHNY and SVGAGI (reference sequence). The V end lost 6 bases, the J end lost 6 bases, and 11 bases lay between the germline ends. The CDR3 spells CASSPGGAEAFF. The CDR3 bases are TGTGCCAGCAGCCCCGGGGGGGCTGAAGCTTTCTTT.

This clone was recorded many times. V is TRBV7-9 and J is TRBJ1-6, with D maybe TRBD1 (6 bases). The germline CDR1 and CDR2 sequences are SEHNR and FQNEAQ (reference sequence). This CDR3 has 14 residues. The germline V and J ends were trimmed by 8 bases and 10 bases, with 18 bases remaining between them. The CDR3 DNA reads TGTGCCAGCTCCAATATGAGGGGGTTCTCACCCCTCCACTTT. This gives the protein CASSNMRGFSPLHF.

The chain employs TRBV4-1 and TRBJ2-7; D call uncertain. The CDR3 sequence is 16 residues long. CDR1 is MGHRA and CDR2 is YSYEKL in the germline V gene. Between the trimmed V and J ends, which lost 0 bases and 0 bases, there was a span of 12 bases. The CDR3 bases are TGCGCCAGCAGCCAAGATAGGGCTGGTAGCTCCTACGAGCAGTACTTC. Amino acid sequence: CASSQDRAGSSYEQYF.

The V call is TRBV4-1, the J call TRBJ1-1; D not certain. Trimming cost V 7 bases and J 8 bases, with 14 bases left between them. Germline assignment: CDR1 MGHRA and CDR2 YSYEKL. The length of the CDR3 is 12 residues. This CDR3 is CASNTLEGEAFF. CDR3 bases: TGCGCCAGCAACACTTTGGAGGGAGAAGCTTTCTTT.

The J gene is TRBJ1-5, the V gene TRBV12-5, with TRBD1 as a possible D gene (5 bases). Between the trimmed V and J ends, which lost 4 bases and 3 bases, there was a span of 19 bases. From germline, CDR1 is LGHNT and CDR2 FRNRAP. The CDR3 runs to 17 residues. The CDR3 DNA reads as TGTGCTAGTGGTTCGACGGCAGGGCAGGAGAACAATCAGCCCCAGCATTTT. This translates into CASGSTAGQENNQPQHF.

V is TRBV4-1 and J is TRBJ2-4; 7 bases agree with TRBD2. In germline, CDR1 is MGHRA, CDR2 YSYEKL. The V gene end was trimmed by 0 bases and the J gene end by 2 bases; junction bases not matched to a gene: 1. The CDR3 loop spans 15 amino acids. CDR3 sequence: CASSQEGGTKNIQYF. The CDR3, as DNA: TGCGCCAGCAGCCAAGAGGGGGGGACCAAAAACATTCAGTACTTC.

This clone was observed a single time. The chain carries TRBV2 and TRBJ1-2; D is unresolved. The V end was cut by 6 bases, the J end by 7 bases, with 15 bases between. Looked up from germline, CDR1 is SNHLY and CDR2 is FYNNEI. This CDR3 is built from 13 residues. The chain's CDR3 is CASSAQDNFGYTF. Here the CDR3 DNA reads TGTGCCAGCAGCGCTCAAGACAATTTTGGCTACACCTTC.

The J gene is TRBJ1-2, the V gene TRBV5-1, with D tentatively TRBD1 (5 bases). CDR1 and CDR2 (germline): SGHRS, YFSETQ. V lost 2 bases to trimming and J lost 0 bases, with 14 bases between them. The CDR3 has 16 residues. CDR3 in amino acids: CASSFGTGRANYGYTF. CDR3 nucleotide sequence: TGCGCCAGCAGCTTTGGCACAGGTAGAGCTAACTATGGCTACACCTTC.

J is TRBJ1-4 and V is TRBV7-8, with D unclear. Deletions cut 5 bases from V and 6 bases from J, with 16 bases between. The germline V gene encodes CDR1 SGHVS and CDR2 FQNEAQ. The CDR3 runs 15 residues. The CDR3 loop reads CASSQGGGWDEKLFF. DNA of the CDR3: TGTGCCAGCAGCCAAGGAGGTGGATGGGATGAAAAACTGTTTTTT.

The chain couples TRBV30 to TRBJ2-7; 7 positions match TRBD1. There are 14 residues in the CDR3. The trim removed 4 bases at V and 5 bases at J, leaving 11 bases unmatched. CDR1 is GTSNPN and CDR2 is SVGIG in the germline V gene (reference sequence). Written as DNA, the CDR3 is TGTGCCTGGAAGTCGCAGGGGGTTCCCCACGAGCAGTACTTC. It encodes CAWKSQGVPHEQYF.

This rearrangement joins TRBV3-1 (or the pseudogene TRBV3-2) to TRBJ2-2; TRBD2 might be the D (5 bases). V lost 2 bases to trimming and J lost 4 bases, with 14 bases between them. CDR3 length equals 16 residues. CDR1 is LGHDT, CDR2 YNNKEL, per germline (reference sequence). The CDR3 reads CASSQNPGVGTGELFF. DNA for the CDR3: TGTGCCAGCAGCCAAAACCCCGGGGTTGGCACCGGGGAGCTGTTTTTT.

The chain couples TRBV7-9 to TRBJ2-5; D perhaps matches TRBD1 (7 bases). The germline CDR1 and CDR2 sequences are SEHNR and FQNEAQ (reference sequence). CDR3 size: 12 residues. Trimming cost V 6 bases and J 5 bases, with 10 bases left between them. In DNA form, the CDR3 reads TGTGCCAGCAGGACAGGGAGGGAGACCCAGTACTTC. Amino acid sequence: CASRTGRETQYF.

V usage is TRBV2 and J usage is TRBJ1-6, with D unresolved. The CDR3 loop spans 16 amino acids. The V end was cut by 3 bases, the J end by 6 bases, with 15 bases between. Germline lookup yields CDR1 SNHLY and CDR2 FYNNEI. In DNA form, the CDR3 reads TGTGCCAGCAGTGAGGCAGGACCCTTGGGTAATTCACCCCTCCACTTT. The encoded protein is CASSEAGPLGNSPLHF. The full variable domain, rest sourced from reference TRBV2 and TRBJ1-6, is EPEVTQTPSHQVTQMGQEVILRCVPISNHLYFYWYRQILGQKVEFLVSFYNNEISEKSEIFDDQFSVERPDGSNFTLKIRSTKLEDSAMYFCASSEAGPLGNSPLHFGNGTRLTVT.

The chain recombines TRBV6-5 with TRBJ1-6; 7 bases map to TRBD1. Germline V gene lookup returns CDR1 MNHEY and CDR2 SVGAGI. Trimming cost V 6 bases and J 4 bases; bases outside gene matches: 6. CDR3 length equals 15 residues. In DNA, the CDR3 is TGTGCCAGCAGATCGACAGGGCTTTATAATTCACCCCTCCACTTT. This encodes CASRSTGLYNSPLHF.

As to this clone: At the DNA level, this CDR3 is encoded by other sequences in the same sample as well. V and J are TRBV11-2 and TRBJ2-5; unclear D gene. The V and J ends lost 5 bases and 0 bases respectively, with 7 bases between them. Germline CDR1 is SGHAT and CDR2 is FQNNGV. This CDR3 is built from 13 residues. Here the CDR3 DNA reads TGTGCCAGCAGCCCGGGTCACCAAGAGACCCAGTACTTC. Protein: CASSPGHQETQYF.

The chain has TRBV7-6 and TRBJ2-2, with D perhaps matching TRBD1 or TRBD2 (5 bases each). Germline-derived CDR1 and CDR2 are SGHVS and FNYEAQ. Trimming left V 1 base short and J 5 bases short, with 8 bases between. This CDR3 is 14 amino acids long. CDR3 residues: CASSLGGKTGELFF. DNA of the CDR3: TGTGCCAGCAGCTTAGGGGGGAAGACCGGGGAGCTGTTTTTT.

This rearrangement joins TRBV5-1 to TRBJ2-4; 9 bases agree with TRBD2. Germline V gives CDR1 SGHRS, CDR2 YFSETQ. V lost 5 bases to trimming and J lost 4 bases; unmatched junction nucleotides: 7. This CDR3 is 15 amino acids long. CDR3 DNA: TGCGCCAGCAGTGCGGGGGGGAATCGGAAAAACATTCAGTACTTC. It is translated as CASSAGGNRKNIQYF.

The genes are TRBV25-1 and TRBJ1-2; no definite D call. The CDR3 sequence is 13 residues long. Deletions cut 3 bases from V and 5 bases from J, with 10 bases between. Germline-derived CDR1 and CDR2 are MGHDK and SYGVNS. CDR3 DNA sequence: TGTGCCAGCAGTGACGGGAGAAATTATGGCTACACCTTC. Translation gives CASSDGRNYGYTF.